A single sample gave rise to the 24 T cell receptor beta chains below, sequenced in a study of T cells in tumors after PD-1 blockade. The assay was immunoSEQ multiplex PCR, and TCRdb's table has in-frame clones only and misses some. Of more than 40,000 clones listed, more than 60% are singletons. The material was PBMCs, obtained before anti-PD-1 therapy. These receptors came from a human donor with advanced basal cell or squamous cell carcinoma (not recorded which).

This clone is medium-sized. The chain uses TRBV6-5 and TRBJ2-7; TRBD1 agrees at 7 bases. This CDR3 spans 15 amino acids. Germline V gene data show CDR1 as MNHEY and CDR2 as SVGAGI. Trimming at V came to 6 bases and at J to 5 bases, leaving 13 bases not matched to a gene. The CDR3: CASRKSTGYENEQYF. For the CDR3, the DNA is TGTGCCAGCAGGAAATCGACAGGGTACGAGAACGAGCAGTACTTC.

Remarks on this clone: The sample has other DNA sequences that encode this CDR3 too. The rearrangement uses TRBV6-2 or TRBV6-3 and TRBJ1-5; TRBD1 is a possible D gene (6 bases). The V gene's germline CDR1 is MNHEY and CDR2 SVGEGT. Trimming cost V 6 bases and J 7 bases, with 10 bases left between them. The CDR3 is made up of 12 amino acids. The CDR3, as DNA: TGTGCCAGCAGCAAGCAGGGGCAGCCCCAGCATTTT. Its protein product is CASSKQGQPQHF.

The V call is TRBV11-1, the J call TRBJ1-2, with D unresolved. V shed 4 bases and J shed 4 bases, with 10 bases lying between them. The CDR3 is made up of 13 amino acids. The germline CDR1 and CDR2 sequences are SGHAT and FQDESV (reference sequence). The CDR3 DNA reads TGTGCCAGCAGCTCCGCGGCAGGCTATGGCTACACCTTC. Encoded protein: CASSSAAGYGYTF.

This clone was observed once. The chain carries TRBV6-5 and TRBJ2-7; 7 positions agree with TRBD1. The CDR3 consists of 15 residues. Unmatched junction bases numbered 8, after V lost 6 bases and J lost 0 bases. The germline CDR1 and CDR2 sequences are MNHEY and SVGAGI. DNA of the CDR3: TGTGCCAGCAGCCCCTACAGGGGTAGCTCCTACGAGCAGTACTTC. Translation gives CASSPYRGSSYEQYF.

This chain links TRBV23-1 with TRBJ1-3; D call uncertain. TRBV23-1 is an ORF, with its function uncertain. The CDR3 runs 15 residues. V lost 6 bases, J lost 0 bases, and 12 bases lay in between. DNA for the CDR3: TGCGCCAGCAGAGTAAGACGGGACTCTGGAAACACCATATATTTT. It encodes CASRVRRDSGNTIYF.

V is TRBV27 and J is TRBJ2-3; D is possibly TRBD2 (5 bases). Germline CDR1 MNHEY, CDR2 SMNVEV (reference sequence). V dropped 0 bases and J dropped 8 bases, with 12 bases sitting between them. This CDR3 region has 14 residues. CDR3: CASSLSPGFGTQYF. The CDR3 nucleotides are TGTGCCAGCAGTTTATCCCCGGGGTTTGGTACGCAGTATTTT.

The chain combines TRBV5-5 with TRBJ2-2, with D perhaps matching TRBD2 (5 bases). The CDR3 extends over 16 amino acids. Between the trimmed V and J ends, which lost 5 bases and 3 bases, there was a span of 17 bases. CDR1 and CDR2 from the germline V gene are SGHKS and YYEKEE (reference sequence). The CDR3 nucleotides read TGTGCCAGCAGGTTTCAGTTAATAGCGCACACCGGGGAGCTGTTTTTT. Translating gives CASRFQLIAHTGELFF.

This clone was seen once. The chain joins TRBV27 to TRBJ2-7; 8 positions agree with TRBD1. The trim removed 3 bases at V and 2 bases at J, leaving 3 bases unmatched. CDR1 MNHEY and CDR2 SMNVEV come from the germline V gene (reference sequence). CDR3 size: 14 residues. Written as DNA, the CDR3 is TGTGCCAGCAGTTTCCGGGACAGGCCCTACGAGCAGTACTTC. Translation gives CASSFRDRPYEQYF.

The chain couples TRBV9 to TRBJ2-1, with 12 bases fitting TRBD2. The germline V gene encodes CDR1 SGDLS and CDR2 YYNGEE. CDR3 length equals 14 residues. Trimming removed 4 bases from V and 8 bases from J; junction bases left unmatched: 4. CDR3 region: CASSFLAGGDEQFF. For the CDR3, the DNA is TGTGCCAGCAGCTTTCTAGCGGGAGGGGATGAGCAGTTCTTC.

The genes are TRBV5-1 and TRBJ2-2; 11 bases are a match to TRBD1. V trimming: 6 bases; J trimming: 7 bases; junction bases outside the gene matches: 8. CDR3 length: 15 amino acids. Per the germline V gene, CDR1 is SGHRS and CDR2 is YFSETQ. The CDR3 bases are TGCGCCAGCATACCCGGACAGGGGGCTGTCGGGGAGCTGTTTTTT. As protein: CASIPGQGAVGELFF.

This clone is a singleton in its sample. The chain is built from TRBV7-7 and TRBJ2-1, with 8 bases that match TRBD2. Germline loops: CDR1 SSHAT, CDR2 FNYEAQ (reference sequence). After removal of 5 bases from V and 7 bases from J, the junction contained 10 bases not matched to a gene. CDR3 length equals 15 residues. The CDR3 DNA sequence: TGTGCCAGCAGCCTCAGTAGCGGGATTGGAAATGAGCAGTTCTTC. Residues: CASSLSSGIGNEQFF.

V is TRBV7-2 and J is TRBJ2-3; the D is unclear. Germline values: CDR1 SGHTA, CDR2 FQGNSA. The CDR3 totals 13 residues. The ends were cut back, 3 bases at V and 1 base at J, with 5 bases in the middle. In nucleotides, the CDR3 is TGTGCCAGCAGCTTCAAAGGCACAGATACGCAGTATTTT. This translates into CASSFKGTDTQYF.

CDR3 residues: CAIRTGTELGYTF. DNA of the CDR3: TGTGCCATCAGGACCGGGACGGAGTTAGGCTACACCTTC. J is TRBJ1-2 and V is TRBV10-3, with TRBD1 as a possible D gene (5 bases). Trimming stripped 6 bases from V and 8 bases from J, with 16 bases between. This CDR3 is 13 amino acids long. Germline CDR1 and CDR2: ENHRY and SYGVKD.

V is TRBV10-3 and J is TRBJ2-2; D call uncertain. Germline lookup yields CDR1 ENHRY and CDR2 SYGVKD. This CDR3 region has 14 residues. Trimming left V 4 bases short and J 3 bases short, with 9 bases between. This CDR3 is CAISGARDTGELFF. The DNA of the CDR3 is TGTGCCATCAGTGGGGCTAGGGACACCGGGGAGCTGTTTTTT.

The chain has TRBV29-1 and TRBJ1-2; D may be TRBD1 (5 bases). Trimming took off 5 bases at V and 5 bases at J, with 18 bases between the two ends. CDR1 is SQVTM, CDR2 ANQGSEA, per germline. This CDR3 comprises 14 residues. The CDR3: CSVSTGDDLYGYTF. The CDR3 DNA reads as TGCAGCGTTTCTACCGGGGACGACCTTTATGGCTACACCTTC.

The CDR3 DNA reads as TGTGCCAGCATCGGGGGCCCCTACAACACCGGGGAGCTGTTTTTT. Protein: CASIGGPYNTGELFF. This chain uses TRBV6-5 with TRBJ2-2; either TRBD1 or TRBD2 may fit D (6 bases each). Germline V gene lookup returns CDR1 MNHEY and CDR2 SVGAGI. The CDR3 loop spans 15 amino acids. The V gene lost 7 bases and the J gene lost 2 bases, with 14 bases spanning the gap.

The V call is TRBV18, the J call TRBJ2-3, with D maybe TRBD2 (6 bases). The ends were cut back, 1 base at V and 6 bases at J, with 11 bases in the middle. From germline, CDR1 is KGHSH and CDR2 LQKENI. The CDR3 has 14 residues. Here the CDR3 reads CASSPLSAGDTQYF. In nucleotides, the CDR3 is TGTGCCAGCTCACCACTTTCTGCGGGGGATACGCAGTATTTT.

The J gene is TRBJ2-7, the V gene TRBV28, with 7 bases identical to TRBD2. After removal of 7 bases from V and 2 bases from J, the junction contained 5 bases not matched to a gene. CDR1 is MDHEN and CDR2 is SYDVKM in the germline V gene. This CDR3 has 13 amino acids. The CDR3 sequence is CASTGGSTYEQYF. Here the CDR3 DNA reads TGTGCCAGCACGGGAGGCAGCACCTACGAGCAGTACTTC.

This clone was recorded only once. The chain is built from TRBV6-5 and TRBJ2-1; 9 bases align to TRBD2. Trimming took 6 bases from V and 7 from J; bases not matched to a gene: 7. The CDR3 spans 14 residues. CDR1 and CDR2 (germline): MNHEY, SVGAGI. The CDR3 reads CASSAGGPRNEQFF. CDR3 in DNA: TGTGCCAGCAGCGCGGGAGGGCCGCGTAATGAGCAGTTCTTC.

This clone was counted a single time. The gene calls are TRBV7-8 and TRBJ2-1, with 9 bases that match TRBD1. CDR1 SGHVS and CDR2 FQNEAQ come from the germline V gene. Trimming cost V 6 bases and J 7 bases; bases outside gene matches: 10. CDR3 length equals 15 residues. The CDR3 loop reads CASSQAGTGYNEQFF. For the CDR3, the DNA is TGTGCCAGCAGTCAAGCCGGGACAGGGTATAATGAGCAGTTCTTC.

The chain couples TRBV6-2 or TRBV6-3 to TRBJ2-1, with D unresolved. The germline CDR1 and CDR2 sequences are MNHEY and SVGEGT. The V end lost 2 bases, the J end lost 6 bases, and 2 bases lay between the germline ends. The CDR3 runs 11 residues. The CDR3 DNA follows: TGTGCCAGCAGTTACGGCAATGAGCAGTTCTTC. As protein: CASSYGNEQFF.

The chain couples TRBV5-4 to TRBJ2-1, with D possibly matching TRBD2 (5 bases). Germline lookup yields CDR1 SGHNT and CDR2 YYREEE (reference sequence). This CDR3 is built from 14 residues. V dropped 6 bases and J dropped 3 bases, with 13 bases sitting between them. The CDR3 DNA is TGTGCCAGCACCTTAGGAGGTGGCTACAATGAGCAGTTCTTC. Its translation is CASTLGGGYNEQFF.

The chain uses TRBV29-1 and TRBJ2-2; 8 bases match TRBD1. V shed 7 bases and J 7 bases; nucleotides not matched to a gene: 8. There are 13 residues in the CDR3. CDR1 and CDR2 from the germline V gene are SQVTM and ANQGSEA. CDR3 nucleotides: TGCAGCGGGGCAGGGGGCTTCGACGGGGAGCTGTTTTTT. Protein product: CSGAGGFDGELFF.

This clone has only a few counts. The chain links TRBV7-8 to TRBJ1-3, with D maybe TRBD1 (6 bases). The CDR3 contains 16 residues. V gave up 2 bases and J gave up 0 bases, with 11 bases separating them. Germline V gene data show CDR1 as SGHVS and CDR2 as FQNEAQ. The CDR3 loop reads CASSLSTGHSGNTIYF. The CDR3 DNA reads TGTGCCAGCAGCTTATCAACAGGGCACTCTGGAAACACCATATATTTT.